This is a list of T cell receptor beta chains from one sample in a study of blood T cell repertoires in COVID-19. Assay used: immunoSEQ multiplex PCR; TCRdb lists only in-frame clones, some missing. This sample has about 63,000 clones, with about nine tenths found just once. Sequences were obtained from peripheral blood. These receptors were obtained from a human donor in a cohort sampled during active COVID-19. Both conserved end residues are trimmed from each CDR3. Each record gives: V gene, CDR3 protein.

V gene: TRBV28
CDR3 protein: ASSPWTGAANEKLF

V gene: TRBV7-2
CDR3 protein: ASSPSRVRADTQY

V gene: TRBV20-1
CDR3 protein: SAVDRNEQY

V gene: TRBV7-8
CDR3 protein: ASKPGQGDPEAF

V gene: TRBV10-3
CDR3 protein: AISPGTGAGQPQH

V gene: TRBV5-8
CDR3 protein: ASSLTSGTSTDTQY

V gene: TRBV5-5
CDR3 protein: ASSLANWDSRGSGNTIY

V gene: TRBV7-5
CDR3 protein: VRSLSLRDRDSYEQY

V gene: TRBV11-2
CDR3 protein: ASSRTDPGDTQY

V gene: TRBV3-1/TRBV3-2
CDR3 protein: ASSQPQSSYEQY

V gene: TRBV4-2
CDR3 protein: ASSTRTGTDTIY

V gene: TRBV5-1
CDR3 protein: ASSLVAGGSNEQF

V gene: TRBV4-1
CDR3 protein: ASSRREGARSYGYT

V gene: TRBV6-5
CDR3 protein: ASRFLASGANVLT

V gene: TRBV7-2
CDR3 protein: ASRAGGQNEQF

V gene: TRBV6-1
CDR3 protein: ASSEIRSTNEKLF

V gene: TRBV7-2
CDR3 protein: ASSLTSGWTQGDYGYT

V gene: TRBV10-1
CDR3 protein: ASSGGLLLGNEQF

V gene: TRBV7-9
CDR3 protein: ASSGQAGGSETQY

V gene: TRBV7-9
CDR3 protein: ASSSPGLAFGTDTQY

V gene: TRBV7-9
CDR3 protein: ASSPGGNTEAF

V gene: TRBV3-1/TRBV3-2
CDR3 protein: ASSPPYLNEKLF

V gene: TRBV30
CDR3 protein: AWSTNSDRGSSKEQF

V gene: TRBV18
CDR3 protein: ASSPLAGAGELF

V gene: TRBV7-2
CDR3 protein: ASTLLRGEQF

V gene: TRBV12-3/TRBV12-4
CDR3 protein: ASSLFGGNIQY

V gene: TRBV5-1
CDR3 protein: ASSRTSGSYEQY

V gene: TRBV5-6
CDR3 protein: ASSEQGRTNTEAF

V gene: TRBV7-2
CDR3 protein: ASSLDGSGAQTQY

V gene: TRBV7-8
CDR3 protein: ASSFLKRGGSNSPLH

V gene: TRBV28
CDR3 protein: ASRGANAFTTEAF

V gene: TRBV19
CDR3 protein: ASSGRGKLSYT

V gene: TRBV6-5
CDR3 protein: ASKTSRAYEQY

V gene: TRBV28
CDR3 protein: ASSYTPSASGGTYEQY

V gene: TRBV6-6
CDR3 protein: ASSLPGQGPSNQPQH

V gene: TRBV5-4
CDR3 protein: ASSFMGANGIQPQH

V gene: TRBV7-9
CDR3 protein: ASSLTTGRYNEQF

V gene: TRBV4-3
CDR3 protein: ASSQGYGTSLAEQY

V gene: TRBV2
CDR3 protein: ASSAHGRGRQETQY

V gene: TRBV9
CDR3 protein: ASSVTGSGGNTQY

V gene: TRBV6-5
CDR3 protein: ASIQNSNQPQH

V gene: TRBV29-1
CDR3 protein: SVAGTERAEAF

V gene: TRBV6-2/TRBV6-3
CDR3 protein: ASSPLRGTIYEQY

V gene: TRBV28
CDR3 protein: ASSTPPGRGGYT

V gene: TRBV5-1
CDR3 protein: ASRQGRTTITGELF

V gene: TRBV28
CDR3 protein: ASTHGGAAYEQY

V gene: TRBV19
CDR3 protein: ASSPGTSGIGKNEQF

V gene: TRBV2
CDR3 protein: ASNPDRTYEQY

V gene: TRBV11-2
CDR3 protein: ASSHRTVEKLF

V gene: TRBV18
CDR3 protein: ASSPGHGETQY

V gene: TRBV5-8
CDR3 protein: ASSTLGQGFPDTQY

V gene: TRBV7-2
CDR3 protein: ASSLTRTGFYEQY

V gene: TRBV7-3
CDR3 protein: ASSLGGLPSQETQY

V gene: TRBV9
CDR3 protein: ASSGGAGGPRVGETQY